This T cell receptor beta chain comes out of a study of T cell clonality in common variable immunodeficiency. Germline V gives CDR1 KGHSH, CDR2 LQKENI. CDR3 length: 14 residues. TCRdb keeps only in-frame clones here, not all; method: immunoSEQ multiplex PCR. The sample counts tens of thousands of clones, none seen once; the ten largest own roughly 2.9%. To note about this clone: The read ends 3 residues early relative to the CDR3; the germline J gene fills the gap.

The sequence was collected from a person aged 18 to 75 in good health. This rearrangement joins TRBV18 to TRBJ2-3, with 12 bases that match TRBD2. The material sequenced was peripheral blood mononuclear cells. Partial CDR3 DNA: TGTGCCAGCTCCCCTAGCGGGGGGGCTGAGACG. Translated: CASSPSGGAET. The whole CDR3 sequence is CASSPSGGAETQYF.